These T cell receptor beta chains were read from a single sample in a study of T-cell reconstitution after alpha-beta-depleted transplantation in children. TCRdb reprocessed the PCR reads with MiXCR, giving one entry per CDR3 protein. The data hold around 440,000 distinct CDR3 sequences, with around 15% observed a single time. The input for sequencing was PBMCs, mostly from graft donor cells, taken 360 days after TCRalphabeta/CD19-depleted stem cell transplant. These receptors came from a boy under three years old who had a stem cell transplant for Wiskott-Aldrich syndrome, so the T cells may come from the graft donor. Both conserved end residues are part of each CDR3. A D gene is named only where the DNA matches it firmly. Expanded clones are given a class, and other clones once, few, many or no size at all.

size	D	J	length	V	CDR3	DNA
-	-	TRBJ2-1	12	TRBV12-3/TRBV12-4	CASSLYLDEQFF	TGTGCCAGCAGTTTGTACCTGGATGAGCAGTTCTTC
-	TRBD1	TRBJ2-2	17	TRBV9	CASSPRSQGARTGELFF	TGTGCCAGCAGCCCCCGTTCGCAGGGGGCCAGGACCGGGGAGCTGTTTTTT
few	-	TRBJ2-5	14	TRBV5-6	CASSLQGGGETQYF	TGTGCCAGCAGCCTTCAGGGGGGAGGAGAGACCCAGTACTTC
once	-	TRBJ2-5	16	TRBV4-2	CASSPRDFPYQETQYF	TGTGCCAGCAGCCCCCGGGACTTCCCGTACCAAGAGACCCAGTACTTC
-	TRBD1	TRBJ1-1	17	TRBV5-1	CASRFGTGVNRNTEAFF	TGCGCCAGCAGATTCGGGACAGGGGTGAATAGGAACACTGAAGCTTTCTTT
-	-	TRBJ2-7	14	TRBV30	CAWKAGAFRYEQYF	TGTGCCTGGAAGGCAGGGGCTTTTCGCTACGAGCAGTACTTC
many	TRBD1	TRBJ1-2	14	TRBV6-5	CASSRTGENYGYTF	TGTGCCAGCAGTAGGACAGGGGAAAACTATGGCTACACCTTC
-	TRBD2	TRBJ2-2	16	TRBV10-3	CAISRTSGTGTGELFF	TGTGCCATCAGTAGGACTAGCGGGACGGGCACCGGGGAGCTGTTTTTT
-	-	TRBJ2-5	15	TRBV7-8	CASSLALQGWSPQYF	TGTGCCAGCAGCTTAGCGCTCCAGGGGTGGTCCCCCCAGTACTTC
-	-	TRBJ2-2	16	TRBV7-2	CASSLAALLSPGELFF	TGTGCCAGCAGCTTAGCAGCTCTACTTTCCCCCGGGGAGCTGTTTTTT
-	TRBD1	TRBJ2-1	14	TRBV12-3/TRBV12-4	CASSLLQGTFEQFF	TGTGCCAGCAGTCTACTACAGGGGACCTTTGAGCAGTTCTTC
few	-	TRBJ2-2	14	TRBV7-2	CASSPRIRTGELFF	TGTGCCAGCAGCCCCAGAATCCGCACCGGGGAGCTGTTTTTT
-	-	TRBJ2-7	17	TRBV12-3/TRBV12-4	CASSLADKGFALYEQYF	TGTGCCAGCAGTTTAGCGGATAAGGGGTTTGCCCTCTACGAGCAGTACTTC
-	-	TRBJ1-5	14	TRBV27	CATSLGKANQPQHF	TGTGCCACTAGTTTGGGCAAGGCCAATCAGCCCCAGCATTTT
few	-	TRBJ2-2	15	TRBV29-1	CSVERRESNTGELFF	TGCAGCGTTGAACGGCGAGAGTCGAACACCGGGGAGCTGTTTTTT
-	-	TRBJ2-7	14	TRBV20-1	CSASGWRPPSEQYF	TGCAGTGCTAGTGGCTGGCGGCCTCCTAGCGAGCAGTACTTC
few	-	TRBJ2-5	13	TRBV21-1	CASILVGEETQYF	TGTGCCAGCATCTTAGTGGGAGAAGAGACCCAGTACTTC
few	TRBD1	TRBJ2-2	16	TRBV2	CASRPRSDRVTGELFF	TGTGCCAGCAGGCCCAGGTCTGACAGGGTCACCGGGGAGCTGTTTTTT
-	-	TRBJ2-3	16	TRBV20-1	CSAREKWRASTDTQYF	TGCAGTGCTAGAGAAAAGTGGAGGGCTAGCACAGATACGCAGTATTTT
-	-	TRBJ2-7	14	TRBV29-1	CSVEPGQGQPKQYF	TGCAGCGTTGAACCTGGGCAGGGGCAACCCAAGCAGTACTTC
-	-	TRBJ1-1	15	TRBV13	CASSLKRKTNTEAFF	TGTGCCAGCAGCTTAAAAAGGAAAACTAACACTGAAGCTTTCTTT
few	-	TRBJ2-5	15	TRBV12-3/TRBV12-4	CASSPLNFGEETQYF	TGTGCCAGCAGTCCGCTGAATTTCGGGGAAGAGACCCAGTACTTC
-	-	TRBJ2-7	17	TRBV15	CATSRIPLKGRHYEQYF	TGTGCCACCAGCAGAATCCCACTAAAGGGGAGGCACTACGAGCAGTACTTC
few	-	TRBJ2-3	16	TRBV5-1	CASSLPAGGDTDTQYF	TGCGCCAGCAGCCTGCCAGCCGGGGGAGATACAGATACGCAGTATTTT
few	-	TRBJ2-7	12	TRBV9	CASSATEREQYF	TGTGCCAGCAGCGCAACCGAACGGGAGCAGTACTTC
-	TRBD1	TRBJ1-2	15	TRBV7-2	CASSLGHRGGYGYTF	TGTGCCAGCAGCTTAGGACACAGGGGTGGCTATGGCTACACCTTC
-	-	TRBJ1-6	14	TRBV5-1	CASSLEAFNSPLHF	TGCGCCAGCAGCTTGGAGGCCTTTAATTCACCCCTCCACTTT
-	-	TRBJ2-7	17	TRBV5-1	CASSLPVAGGGIYEQYF	TGCGCCAGCAGCTTGCCAGTTGCGGGTGGAGGAATTTACGAGCAGTACTTC
many	TRBD1	TRBJ2-2	15	TRBV25-1	CASNPGQGDTGELFF	TGTGCCAGCAACCCGGGACAGGGGGACACCGGGGAGCTGTTTTTT
few	-	TRBJ1-2	13	TRBV3-1	CASSQDRRYGYTF	TGTGCCAGCAGCCAAGATCGACGGTATGGCTACACCTTC
-	-	TRBJ2-7	16	TRBV7-9	CASSLNAVSSLYEQYF	TGTGCCAGCAGCTTAAATGCGGTTTCTAGCCTCTACGAGCAGTACTTC
-	-	TRBJ1-4	17	TRBV7-8	CASSTVWGGIPNEKLFF	TGTGCCAGCAGCACCGTATGGGGGGGGATTCCAAATGAAAAACTGTTTTTT
-	-	TRBJ1-4	15	TRBV20-1	CSAPIQGPTNEKLFF	TGCAGTGCTCCTATCCAGGGTCCAACTAATGAAAAACTGTTTTTT
-	TRBD1	TRBJ2-4	16	TRBV5-8	CASSYGQGRPKNIQYF	TGTGCCAGCAGCTACGGACAGGGCCGGCCCAAAAACATTCAGTACTTC
few	TRBD1	TRBJ2-3	15	TRBV5-6	CASSFWDRGTDTQYF	TGTGCCAGCAGCTTTTGGGACAGGGGCACAGATACGCAGTATTTT
-	TRBD1	TRBJ1-6	15	TRBV5-1	CASSFWTGENSPLHF	TGCGCCAGCAGCTTTTGGACAGGGGAAAATTCACCCCTCCACTTT
many	TRBD2	TRBJ2-2	19	TRBV11-2	CASSLGPRGTSGASGELFF	TGTGCCAGCAGCTTAGGACCCCGCGGGACTAGCGGAGCTTCCGGGGAGCTGTTTTTT
-	-	TRBJ2-7	16	TRBV4-3	CASSQDSVPRVYEQYF	TGCGCCAGCAGCCAAGATTCGGTGCCCCGCGTTTACGAGCAGTACTTC
-	-	TRBJ1-2	11	TRBV30	CARRIVNGYTF	TGTGCCAGAAGGATCGTGAATGGCTACACCTTC
-	-	TRBJ2-5	13	TRBV18	CASSPPGGETQYF	TGTGCCAGCTCACCACCGGGTGGAGAGACCCAGTACTTC
few	-	TRBJ1-1	11	TRBV12-3/TRBV12-4	CASSSGFKAFF	TGTGCCAGCAGTTCCGGATTCAAAGCTTTCTTT
few	-	TRBJ2-7	14	TRBV6-2/TRBV6-3	CASWLGPLTYEQYF	TGTGCCAGCTGGCTGGGACCTTTAACCTACGAGCAGTACTTC
many	-	TRBJ2-1	15	TRBV5-1	CASSLRLALGNEQFF	TGCGCCAGCAGCTTGCGGCTAGCCCTGGGCAATGAGCAGTTCTTC